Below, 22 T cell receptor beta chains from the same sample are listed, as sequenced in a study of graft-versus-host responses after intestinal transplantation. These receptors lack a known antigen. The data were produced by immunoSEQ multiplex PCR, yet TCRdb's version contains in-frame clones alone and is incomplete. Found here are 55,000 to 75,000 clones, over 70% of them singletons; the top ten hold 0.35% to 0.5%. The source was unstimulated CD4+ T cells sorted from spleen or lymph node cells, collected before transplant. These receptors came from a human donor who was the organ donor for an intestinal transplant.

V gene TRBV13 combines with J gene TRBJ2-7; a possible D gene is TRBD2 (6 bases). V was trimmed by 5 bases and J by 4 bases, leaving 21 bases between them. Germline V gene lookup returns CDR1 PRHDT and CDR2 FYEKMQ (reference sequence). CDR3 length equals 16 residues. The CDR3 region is CASSSDWRGGGYEQYV. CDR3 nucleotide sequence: TGTGCCAGCAGCAGTGACTGGCGGGGTGGCGGATACGAGCAGTACGTC.

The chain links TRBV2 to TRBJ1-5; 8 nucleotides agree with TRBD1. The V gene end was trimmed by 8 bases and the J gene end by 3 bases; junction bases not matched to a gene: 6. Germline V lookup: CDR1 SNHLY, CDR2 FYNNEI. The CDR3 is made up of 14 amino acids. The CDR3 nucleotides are TGTGCCAGCTGCCCGGACAGGGACAATCAGCCCCAGCATTTT. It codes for CASCPDRDNQPQHF.

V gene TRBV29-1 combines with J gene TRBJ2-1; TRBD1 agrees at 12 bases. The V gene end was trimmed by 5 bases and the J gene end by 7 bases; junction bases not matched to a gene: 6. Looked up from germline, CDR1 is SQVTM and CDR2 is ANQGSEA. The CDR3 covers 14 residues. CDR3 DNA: TGCAGCGTTCTCCGGGACAGGGGGCCGAATGAGCAGTTCTTC. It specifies CSVLRDRGPNEQFF.

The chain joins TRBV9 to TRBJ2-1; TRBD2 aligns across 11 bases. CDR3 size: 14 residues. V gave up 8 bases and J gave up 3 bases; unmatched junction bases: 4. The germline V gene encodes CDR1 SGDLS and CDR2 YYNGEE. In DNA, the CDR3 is TGTGCCAGTTCTAGCGGGGGGTACTACAATGAGCAGTTCTTC. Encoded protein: CASSSGGYYNEQFF.

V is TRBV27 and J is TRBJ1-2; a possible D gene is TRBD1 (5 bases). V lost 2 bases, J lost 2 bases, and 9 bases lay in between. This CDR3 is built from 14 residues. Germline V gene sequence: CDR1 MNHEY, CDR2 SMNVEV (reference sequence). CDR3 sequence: CASSLKGANYGYTF. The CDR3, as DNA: TGTGCCAGCAGTTTAAAAGGGGCGAACTATGGCTACACCTTC.

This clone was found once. Written as DNA, the CDR3 is TGTGCCAGCAGCCAAGGGGCGGCAGGAGCGGTGGTAGGAGGCTACACCTTC. As protein: CASSQGAAGAVVGGYTF. This chain links TRBV14 with TRBJ1-2; unclear D gene. There are 17 residues in the CDR3. V was cut by 1 base and J by 8 bases, with 23 bases left in between. Germline lookup yields CDR1 SGHDN and CDR2 FVKESK.

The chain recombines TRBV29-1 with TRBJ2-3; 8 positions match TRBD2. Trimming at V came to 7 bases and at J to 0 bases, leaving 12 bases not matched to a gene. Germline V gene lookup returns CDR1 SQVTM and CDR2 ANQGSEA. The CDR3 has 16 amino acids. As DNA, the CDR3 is TGCAGCGCCGGGGGCTATCGGGGGGGCAGCACAGATACGCAGTATTTT. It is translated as CSAGGYRGGSTDTQYF.

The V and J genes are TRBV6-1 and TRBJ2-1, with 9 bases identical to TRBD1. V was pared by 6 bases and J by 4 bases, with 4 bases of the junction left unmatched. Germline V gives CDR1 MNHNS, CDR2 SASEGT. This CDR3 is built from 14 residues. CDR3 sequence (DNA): TGTGCCAGCAGAAGACAGGGGGAGTACAATGAGCAGTTCTTC. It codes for CASRRQGEYNEQFF.

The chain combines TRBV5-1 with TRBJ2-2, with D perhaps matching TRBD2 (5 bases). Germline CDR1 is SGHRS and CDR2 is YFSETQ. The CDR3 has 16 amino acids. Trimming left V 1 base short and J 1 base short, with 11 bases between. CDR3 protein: CASSLRSAGNTGELFF. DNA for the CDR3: TGCGCCAGCAGCTTGAGGTCGGCGGGGAACACCGGGGAGCTGTTTTTT.

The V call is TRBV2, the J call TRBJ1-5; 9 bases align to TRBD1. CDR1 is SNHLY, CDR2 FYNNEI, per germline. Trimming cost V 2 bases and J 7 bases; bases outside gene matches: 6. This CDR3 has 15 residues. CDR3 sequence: CASSERGQGRQPQHF. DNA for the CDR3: TGTGCCAGCAGTGAAAGGGGACAGGGCAGACAGCCCCAGCATTTT. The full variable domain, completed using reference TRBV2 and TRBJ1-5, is EPEVTQTPSHQVTQMGQEVILRCVPISNHLYFYWYRQILGQKVEFLVSFYNNEISEKSEIFDDQFSVERPDGSNFTLKIRSTKLEDSAMYFCASSERGQGRQPQHFGDGTRLSIL.

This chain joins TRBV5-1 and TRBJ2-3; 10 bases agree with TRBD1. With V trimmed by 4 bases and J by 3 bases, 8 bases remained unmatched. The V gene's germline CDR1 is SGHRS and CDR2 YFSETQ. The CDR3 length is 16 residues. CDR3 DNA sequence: TGCGCCAGCAGCCCCCCGACAGGGGGCGGTACAGATACGCAGTATTTT. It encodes CASSPPTGGGTDTQYF.

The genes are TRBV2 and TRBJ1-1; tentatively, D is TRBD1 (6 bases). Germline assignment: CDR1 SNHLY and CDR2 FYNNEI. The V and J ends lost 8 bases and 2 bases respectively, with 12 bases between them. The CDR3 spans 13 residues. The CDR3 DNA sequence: TGTGCCAGCCATCGGGACACAAACACTGAAGCTTTCTTT. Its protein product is CASHRDTNTEAFF.

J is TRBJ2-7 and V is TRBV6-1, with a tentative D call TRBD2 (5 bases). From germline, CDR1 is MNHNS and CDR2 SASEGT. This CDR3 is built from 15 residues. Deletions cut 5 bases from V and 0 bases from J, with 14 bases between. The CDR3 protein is CASSPSGLDSYEQYV. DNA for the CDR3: TGTGCCAGCAGTCCTTCCGGACTCGACTCCTACGAGCAGTACGTC.

The CDR3 DNA sequence: TGTGCCAGCAGCGTCGCGGTTTCCTATGGCTACACCTTC. Encoded protein: CASSVAVSYGYTF. The chain has TRBV28 and TRBJ1-2; D is undetermined. Trimming removed 6 bases at V and 4 bases at J, with 12 bases between. CDR1 and CDR2 from the germline V gene are MDHEN and SYDVKM. This CDR3 contains 13 residues.

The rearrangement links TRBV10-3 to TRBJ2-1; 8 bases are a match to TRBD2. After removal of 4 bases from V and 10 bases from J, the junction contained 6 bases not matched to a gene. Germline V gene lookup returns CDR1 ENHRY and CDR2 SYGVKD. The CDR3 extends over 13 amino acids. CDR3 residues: CAISAGTSREQFF. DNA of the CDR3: TGTGCCATCAGTGCTGGGACTAGTCGCGAGCAGTTCTTC.

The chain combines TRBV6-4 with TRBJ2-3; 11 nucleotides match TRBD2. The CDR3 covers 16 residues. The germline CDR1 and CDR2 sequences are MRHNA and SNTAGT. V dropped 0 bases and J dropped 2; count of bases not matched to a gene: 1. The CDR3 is CASSDSSGGATDTQYF. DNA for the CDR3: TGTGCCAGCAGTGACTCTAGCGGGGGGGCCACAGATACGCAGTATTTT.

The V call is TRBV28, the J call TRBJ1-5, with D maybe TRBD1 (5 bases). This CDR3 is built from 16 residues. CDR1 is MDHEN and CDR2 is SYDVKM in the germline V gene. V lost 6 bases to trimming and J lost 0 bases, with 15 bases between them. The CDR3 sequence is CASRIVRAYSNQPQHF. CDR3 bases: TGTGCCAGCAGGATCGTCAGGGCGTATAGCAATCAGCCCCAGCATTTT.

The CDR3 spells CSVEDPRGRRGNTEAFF. As DNA, the CDR3 is TGCAGCGTTGAAGATCCAAGAGGTCGGCGGGGTAACACTGAAGCTTTCTTT. V is TRBV29-1 and J is TRBJ1-1; D ambiguous. Deletions cut 0 bases from V and 2 bases from J, with 19 bases between. Germline lookup yields CDR1 SQVTM and CDR2 ANQGSEA. There are 17 residues in the CDR3.

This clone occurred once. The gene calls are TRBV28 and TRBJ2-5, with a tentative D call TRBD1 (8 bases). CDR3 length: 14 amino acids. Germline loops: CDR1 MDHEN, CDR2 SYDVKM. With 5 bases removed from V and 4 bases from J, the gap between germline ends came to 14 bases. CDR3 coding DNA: TGTGCCAGCAGTCTCACAGGGGGGGGAGAGACCCAGTACTTC. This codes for CASSLTGGGETQYF.

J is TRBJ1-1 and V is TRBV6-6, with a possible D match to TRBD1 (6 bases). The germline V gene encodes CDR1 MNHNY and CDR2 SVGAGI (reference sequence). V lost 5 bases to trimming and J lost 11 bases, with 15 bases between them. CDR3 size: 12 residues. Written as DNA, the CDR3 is TGTGCCAGCAGTCCTCCCGGGACAAGGGCTTTCTTT. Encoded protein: CASSPPGTRAFF.

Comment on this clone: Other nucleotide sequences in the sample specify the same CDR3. DNA for the CDR3: TGTGCCAGCAGTTACCAGGGTTCTAGCACAGATACGCAGTATTTT. This encodes CASSYQGSSTDTQYF. This chain joins TRBV6-6 and TRBJ2-3; D might be TRBD1 (5 bases). The length of the CDR3 is 15 residues. Germline V gene data show CDR1 as MNHNY and CDR2 as SVGAGI (reference sequence). Trimming stripped 2 bases from V and 0 bases from J, with 9 bases between.

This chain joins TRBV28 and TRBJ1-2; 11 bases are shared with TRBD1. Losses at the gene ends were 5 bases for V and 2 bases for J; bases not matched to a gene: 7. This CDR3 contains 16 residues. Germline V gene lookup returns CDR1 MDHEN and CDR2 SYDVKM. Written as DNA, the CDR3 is TGTGCCAGCAGTCCCGGGACAGGGGGAAAAAACTATGGCTACACCTTC. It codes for CASSPGTGGKNYGYTF.